The entry below describes one T cell receptor (beta chain). The antigen is unknown. Just one base apart from a much larger clone, this may be a read error. The CDR3 extends over 16 amino acids. Germline values: CDR1 LGHNA, CDR2 YSLEER. This sample was taken from a study of blood T cells in healthy people across ages. Notes on the study in general: Estimated diversity, derived from one million T cells, was regarded as an underestimate. Age advanced and TCR beta diversity per million T cells fell, roughly linearly.

The people who gave samples were healthy Caucasians from Russia, aged about 6 to 95. About 10 milliliters of peripheral blood were drawn from each donor into EDTA-treated tubes. The second PCR ran about 6 to 11 cycles with a sample-barcoded 5' primer and J-beta primers. Each CDR3 protein gets one entry after TCRdb re-called the 5' RACE reads with MiXCR. The sample has around 1,100,000 distinct CDR3 sequences, more than 30% seen once. Material: blood. The TCR was taken from a man aged 18 to 30 in good health. The chain is built from TRBV4-3 and TRBJ1-2; unclear D gene. In DNA, the CDR3 is TGCGCCAGCAGCCAAGATGTCGGCAGATCTTTCTATGGCTGCACCTTC. Protein sequence: CASSQDVGRSFYGCTF.